This TCR beta chain appears in the sequencing data of a study of post-analysis software for immune sequencing data (dated by TCRdb to between 2014 and 2016). At the level of the whole study: The recorded disease courses included relapsing-remitting, secondary progressive and progressive-relapsing multiple sclerosis, and some patients had no subtype annotation. The patient repertoires were set against approximately 10 previously published healthy control repertoires from donors whose ages ranged from roughly 6 to 27 years. A subset of samples was prepared in parallel using single-end sample barcoding, then pooled and co-amplified after Illumina adapter ligation.

Points the paper makes about the study in general: Direct clustering with F measure revealed strong co-clustering of samples prepared in the same batch, which led to a batch-effect correction. Significantly lower normalized Chao1 diversity was found in multiple sclerosis patients than in controls, suggesting substantial peripheral T-cell clonal expansion. The control group was slightly older than the multiple sclerosis patient group.

A note on this clonotype: This clone's antigen is unknown. Qualities for individual bases were not recorded, and no much larger clone is one base off.

TCR beta repertoires were profiled from peripheral blood of 10 to 15 young patients with multiple sclerosis to demonstrate the VDJtools post-analysis software. The multiple sclerosis patients were children and adolescents ranging in age from 6 to 15 years. Library prep was done by PCR. The sequencer listed for this sample is Illumina HiSeq 2500. To reduce PCR and sequencing biases, unique molecular identifiers were built into the TCR beta cDNA libraries. Roughly 500,000 cDNA molecules were obtained for every 1 to 10 million input T cells, so each molecule roughly corresponded to one T cell. The patient libraries were prepared and sequenced using the same protocol as the earlier healthy control dataset. Samples belonging to the same batch were prepared together, multiplexed and sequenced on a shared HiSeq lane. Per the authors' processing: Raw barcoded reads were processed with MIGEC, and single-read molecular identifier groups were discarded before consensus assembly and CDR3 extraction. VDJtools was used for post-analysis of the clonotype tables, and diversity was normalized by down-sampling every dataset to the size of the smallest sample. To correct batch-related cross-sample contamination, repertoire overlap clustering matched CDR3 amino acid sequences but not nucleotide sequences. The public reads were quality trimmed at Q25 with fastp and then assembled into clones with MiXCR by TCRdb, keeping productive beta chains. Identical CDR3 proteins give one entry, which carries the most common genes and DNA. Here the V and J calls rest on TCRdb's processing, not on the authors' analysis. A total of 750,000 to 950,000 distinct CDR3 sequences appear in this sample, roughly 50% of them only once. Of the sample, roughly 4.4% falls within the top ten clones.

This receptor was obtained from a girl aged 10-17 years with multiple sclerosis. Input material: blood.

The CDR3 reads as follows: CASSPNVAGSYNEQFF. Read as DNA, the sequence is TGTGCCAGCAGCCCAAATGTAGCGGGCTCCTACAATGAGCAGTTCTTC. Recombination linked TRBV7-6 to TRBJ2-1, with TRBD2 identical over 7 junction bases. Taken from cysteine to phenylalanine, the CDR3 has 16 residues. Solely the CDR3 DNA is kept, with 48 bases framed from the first base. As encoded in the germline V gene, CDR1 is SGHVS while CDR2 is FNYEAQ. Germline trimming amounts to 5 bases on V and 0 bases on J, with 7 as the count of junction bases outside the gene matches.